This TCR beta chain was recorded in a study of blood T cell repertoires in COVID-19. Study information: PBMCs, B-cell-depleted T cells, or T cells were the source of the cDNA or gDNA that made up the material.

V lost 3 bases, J lost 10 bases, and 12 bases lay in between. The CDR3 totals 12 residues. Participant ages covered roughly 18 to 89 years across around 22 US areas. In the original processing: The authors estimated nucleated cell counts from reference gene primer amplification. Sequencing was performed with immunoSEQ multiplex PCR; in TCRdb, only in-frame clones are kept and a portion is missing. V and J calls plus clone size are reproduced from that table; the DNA served to infer D and trimming. Of over 350,000 clones in the sample, around 90% were seen once. Material for sequencing was PBMCs or T cells enriched from blood (not recorded which). The chain recombines TRBV12-3 or TRBV12-4 with TRBJ1-2; D remains unclear. The source of this sequence is a woman aged 18-35 years with acute COVID-19. CDR3 DNA: TGTGCCAGCAGTTTTCAGCGAGGGATCTACACCTTC. It specifies CASSFQRGIYTF.